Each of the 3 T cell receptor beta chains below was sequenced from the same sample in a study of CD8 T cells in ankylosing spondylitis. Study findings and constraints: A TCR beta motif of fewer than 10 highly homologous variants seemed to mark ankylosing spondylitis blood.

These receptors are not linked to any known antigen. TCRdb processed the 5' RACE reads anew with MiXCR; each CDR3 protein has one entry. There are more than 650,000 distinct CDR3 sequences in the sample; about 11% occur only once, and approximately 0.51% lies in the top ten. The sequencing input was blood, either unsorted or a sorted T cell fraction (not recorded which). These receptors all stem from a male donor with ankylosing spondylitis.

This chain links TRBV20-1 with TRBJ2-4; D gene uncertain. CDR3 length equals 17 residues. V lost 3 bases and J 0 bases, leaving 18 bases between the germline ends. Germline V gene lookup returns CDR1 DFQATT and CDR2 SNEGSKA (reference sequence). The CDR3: CSASPRTGPLAKNIQYF. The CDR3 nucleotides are TGCAGTGCTAGCCCAAGAACGGGCCCACTAGCCAAAAACATTCAGTACTTC.

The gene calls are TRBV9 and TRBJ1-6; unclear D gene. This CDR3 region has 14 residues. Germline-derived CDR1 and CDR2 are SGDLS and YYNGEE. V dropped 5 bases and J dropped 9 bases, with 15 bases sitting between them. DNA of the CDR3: TGTGCCAGCAGGCAAGGCCGCAATGGTTCACCCCTCCACTTT. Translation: CASRQGRNGSPLHF. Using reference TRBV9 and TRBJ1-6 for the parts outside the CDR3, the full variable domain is DSGVTQTPKHLITATGQRVTLRCSPRSGDLSVYWYQQSLDQGLQFLIQYYNGEERAKGNILERFSAQQFPDLHSELNLSSLELGDSALYFCASRQGRNGSPLHFGNGTRLTVT.

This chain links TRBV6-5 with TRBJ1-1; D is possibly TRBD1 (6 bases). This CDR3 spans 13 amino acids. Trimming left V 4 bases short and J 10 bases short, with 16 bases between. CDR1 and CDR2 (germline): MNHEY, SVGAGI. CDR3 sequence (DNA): TGTGCCAGCAGTTGGTTTCAGGGGCTTGGAGCTTTCTTT. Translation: CASSWFQGLGAFF.